Below, 9 T cell receptor beta chains from the same sample are listed, as sequenced in a study of T cell responses to AZD1222 COVID-19 vaccine. Generated by immunoSEQ multiplex PCR, the TCRdb table keeps only in-frame clones and is missing some. The repertoire holds approximately 89,000 clones, with about nine tenths as singletons. The material was peripheral blood, obtained 28 days after the second AZD1222 dose. The source is an adult who received the AZD1222 COVID-19 vaccine.

The rearrangement links TRBV10-3 to TRBJ2-5; 12 bases align to TRBD2. Germline assignment: CDR1 ENHRY and CDR2 SYGVKD. The ends lost 3 bases at V and 5 bases at J; junction bases unmatched: 4. The CDR3 sequence is 15 residues long. CDR3 loop: CAISERLAGDETQYF. CDR3 nucleotides: TGTGCCATCAGTGAAAGACTAGCGGGGGACGAGACCCAGTACTTC.

The CDR3 coding sequence is TGTGCCAGCAGTGCCTTCACAGAAAACACTGAAGCTTTCTTT. Its protein product is CASSAFTENTEAFF. The chain is built from TRBV27 and TRBJ1-1; D is ambiguous. From germline, CDR1 is MNHEY and CDR2 SMNVEV (reference sequence). V was trimmed by 5 bases and J by 2 bases, leaving 12 bases between them. The CDR3 extends over 14 amino acids.

The chain uses TRBV12-3 or TRBV12-4 and TRBJ1-5, with D unresolved. The V end was cut by 3 bases, the J end by 7 bases, with 10 bases between. The CDR3 consists of 13 residues. CDR3 sequence reads: CASSFADGQPQHF. DNA for the CDR3: TGTGCCAGCAGTTTTGCAGATGGCCAGCCCCAGCATTTT.

V gene TRBV19 combines with J gene TRBJ1-4, with TRBD1 identical over 9 bases. Trimming removed 2 bases from V and 8 bases from J; junction bases left unmatched: 15. The CDR3 length is 18 residues. Germline CDR1 LNHDA, CDR2 SQIVND (reference sequence). The CDR3 nucleotides are TGTGCCAGTAGTATACCCCTCCTCGGGACAGGGAAGGGAGAAAAACTGTTTTTT. Translation: CASSIPLLGTGKGEKLFF.

The chain joins TRBV9 to TRBJ2-7; 7 nucleotides match TRBD2. Trimming took 3 bases from V and 2 from J; bases not matched to a gene: 14. The germline gives CDR1 SGDLS, CDR2 YYNGEE. The CDR3 is made up of 17 amino acids. The DNA of the CDR3 is TGTGCCAGCAGCGAATTAGCATTACCCGGGGGGACCTACGAGCAGTACTTC. It encodes CASSELALPGGTYEQYF.

This clone was counted many times. V is TRBV3-1 (or the pseudogene TRBV3-2) and J is TRBJ2-7; D is unclear. The germline gives CDR1 LGHDT, CDR2 YNNKEL (reference sequence). This CDR3 region has 15 residues. Trimming cost V 0 bases and J 3 bases, with 12 bases left between them. The CDR3 DNA reads TGTGCCAGCAGCCAAGATTCATCGCAGTTCTACGAGCAGTACTTC. As protein: CASSQDSSQFYEQYF.

The V gene is TRBV6-2 or TRBV6-3, the J gene TRBJ2-7; tentative D call: TRBD2 (6 bases). Germline V lookup: CDR1 MNHEY, CDR2 SVGEGT. The germline V and J ends were trimmed by 5 bases and 4 bases, with 15 bases remaining between them. There are 14 residues in the CDR3. The CDR3 region is CASSPGLQPYEQYF. Here the CDR3 DNA reads TGTGCCAGCAGTCCGGGACTCCAACCATACGAGCAGTACTTC.

The chain recombines TRBV2 with TRBJ2-3, with 7 positions matching TRBD2. This CDR3 spans 15 amino acids. Per germline, CDR1 SNHLY and CDR2 FYNNEI. V lost 2 bases and J lost 5; bases outside the gene matches: 7. The DNA for the CDR3 is TGTGCCAGCAGTGAAATGGGACTAAGGGGAGATACGCAGTATTTT. Encoded protein: CASSEMGLRGDTQYF.

The V and J genes are TRBV7-3 and TRBJ2-3; D unclear. V lost 4 bases and J 6 bases, leaving 20 bases between the germline ends. Per the germline V gene, CDR1 is SGHTA and CDR2 is FQGTGA. This CDR3 has 16 residues. The CDR3, as DNA: TGTGCCAGCAGCTCAAGGACCGCCGGCTTCGGGGATACGCAGTATTTT. It encodes CASSSRTAGFGDTQYF.